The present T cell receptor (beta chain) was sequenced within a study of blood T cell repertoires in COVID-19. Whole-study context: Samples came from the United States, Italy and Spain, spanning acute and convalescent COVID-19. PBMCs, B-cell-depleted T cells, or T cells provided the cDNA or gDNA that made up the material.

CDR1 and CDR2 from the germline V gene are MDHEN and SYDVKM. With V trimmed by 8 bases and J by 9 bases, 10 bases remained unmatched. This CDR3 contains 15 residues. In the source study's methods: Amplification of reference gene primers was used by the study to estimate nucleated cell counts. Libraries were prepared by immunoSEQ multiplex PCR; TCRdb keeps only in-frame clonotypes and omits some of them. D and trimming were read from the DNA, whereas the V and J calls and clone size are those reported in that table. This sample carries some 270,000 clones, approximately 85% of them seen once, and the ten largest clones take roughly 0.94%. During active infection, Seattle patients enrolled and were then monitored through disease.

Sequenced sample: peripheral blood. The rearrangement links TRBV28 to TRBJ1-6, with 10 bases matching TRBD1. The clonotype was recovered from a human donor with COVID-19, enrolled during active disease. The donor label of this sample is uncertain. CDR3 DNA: TGTGCCAGCGCCCCTCCGGGACAGGGGTCTTCACCCCTCCACTTT. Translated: CASAPPGQGSSPLHF.